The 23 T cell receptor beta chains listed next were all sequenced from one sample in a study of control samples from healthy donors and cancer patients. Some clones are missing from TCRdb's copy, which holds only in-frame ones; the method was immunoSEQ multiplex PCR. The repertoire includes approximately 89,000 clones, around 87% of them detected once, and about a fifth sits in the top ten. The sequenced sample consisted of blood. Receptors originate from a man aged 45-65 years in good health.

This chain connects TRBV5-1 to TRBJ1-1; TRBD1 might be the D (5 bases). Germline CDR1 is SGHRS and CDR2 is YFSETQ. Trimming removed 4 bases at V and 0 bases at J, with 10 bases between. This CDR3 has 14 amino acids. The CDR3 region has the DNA TGCGCCAGCAGCCCCCAGGGATTGAACACTGAAGCTTTCTTT. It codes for CASSPQGLNTEAFF.

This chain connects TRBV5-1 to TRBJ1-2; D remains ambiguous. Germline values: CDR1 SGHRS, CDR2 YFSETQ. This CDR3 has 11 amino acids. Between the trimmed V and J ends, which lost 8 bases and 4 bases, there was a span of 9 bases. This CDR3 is CASSDLYGYTF. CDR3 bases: TGCGCCAGTTCGGACCTCTATGGCTACACCTTC.

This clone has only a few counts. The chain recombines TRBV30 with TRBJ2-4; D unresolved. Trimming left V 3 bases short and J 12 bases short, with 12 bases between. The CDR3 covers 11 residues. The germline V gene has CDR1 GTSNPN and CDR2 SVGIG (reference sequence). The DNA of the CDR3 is TGTGCCTGGAGACCGGTGATAGGTCAGTACTTC. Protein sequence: CAWRPVIGQYF.

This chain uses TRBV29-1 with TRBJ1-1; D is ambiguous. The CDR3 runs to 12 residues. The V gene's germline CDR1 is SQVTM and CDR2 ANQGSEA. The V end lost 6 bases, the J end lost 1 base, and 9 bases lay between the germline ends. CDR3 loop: CSVRIQNTEAFF. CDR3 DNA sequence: TGCAGCGTCAGGATCCAGAACACTGAAGCTTTCTTT. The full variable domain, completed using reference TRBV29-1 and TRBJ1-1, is SAVISQKPSRDICQRGTSLTIQCQVDSQVTMMFWYRQQPGQSLTLIATANQGSEATYESGFVIDKFPISRPNLTFSTLTVSNMSPEDSSIYLCSVRIQNTEAFFGQGTRLTVV.

The CDR3 DNA is TGTGCCAGCAACCAGGGGAGCTCCTATAATTCACCCCTCCACTTT. Amino acids: CASNQGSSYNSPLHF. The rearrangement links TRBV3-1 (or the pseudogene TRBV3-2) to TRBJ1-6, with a weak D call TRBD1 (6 bases). The germline V gene has CDR1 LGHDT and CDR2 YNNKEL (reference sequence). The CDR3 spans 15 residues. The ends were cut back, 7 bases at V and 0 bases at J, with 10 bases in the middle.

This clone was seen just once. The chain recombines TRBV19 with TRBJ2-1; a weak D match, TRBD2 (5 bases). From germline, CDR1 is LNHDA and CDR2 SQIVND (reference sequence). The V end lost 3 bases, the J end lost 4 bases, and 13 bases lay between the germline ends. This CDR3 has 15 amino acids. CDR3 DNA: TGTGCCAGTAGTATGACCAGCGGAGAATACAATGAGCAGTTCTTC. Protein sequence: CASSMTSGEYNEQFF. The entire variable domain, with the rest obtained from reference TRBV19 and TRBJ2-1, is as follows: DGGITQSPKYLFRKEGQNVTLSCEQNLNHDAMYWYRQDPGQGLRLIYYSQIVNDFQKGDIAEGYSVSREKKESFPLTVTSAQKNPTAFYLCASSMTSGEYNEQFFGPGTRLTVL.

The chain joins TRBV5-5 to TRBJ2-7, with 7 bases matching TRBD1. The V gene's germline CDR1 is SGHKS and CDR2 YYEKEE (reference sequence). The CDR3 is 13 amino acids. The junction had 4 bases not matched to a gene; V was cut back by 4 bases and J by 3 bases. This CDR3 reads CASSSRDSYEQYV. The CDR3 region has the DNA TGTGCCAGCAGCAGCCGGGACAGCTACGAGCAGTACGTC.

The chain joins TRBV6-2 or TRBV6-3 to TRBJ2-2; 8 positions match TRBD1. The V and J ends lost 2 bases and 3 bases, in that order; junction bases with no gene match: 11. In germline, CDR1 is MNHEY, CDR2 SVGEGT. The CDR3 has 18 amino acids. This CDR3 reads CASSYAATGGFDTGELFF. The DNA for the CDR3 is TGTGCCAGCAGTTACGCCGCCACAGGGGGTTTCGACACCGGGGAGCTGTTTTTT.

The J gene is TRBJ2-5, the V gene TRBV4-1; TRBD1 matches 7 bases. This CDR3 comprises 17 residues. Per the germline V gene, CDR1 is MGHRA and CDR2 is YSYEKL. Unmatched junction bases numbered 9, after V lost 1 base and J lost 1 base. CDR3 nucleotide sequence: TGCGCCAGCAGCCAAGGAGGGGGCGAAAAGTTCCAAGAGACCCAGTACTTC. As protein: CASSQGGGEKFQETQYF.

CDR3 in DNA: TGTGCCAGCAGCTTAGGACGGGAGGCCGGCCCAGATACGCAGTATTTT. Translated, it gives CASSLGREAGPDTQYF. The chain is built from TRBV11-1 and TRBJ2-3, with 7 positions matching TRBD2. In germline, CDR1 is SGHAT, CDR2 FQDESV (reference sequence). The J segment lost 4 bases and the V segment lost 1 base, leaving 8 bases of the junction unmatched. The CDR3 loop spans 16 amino acids.

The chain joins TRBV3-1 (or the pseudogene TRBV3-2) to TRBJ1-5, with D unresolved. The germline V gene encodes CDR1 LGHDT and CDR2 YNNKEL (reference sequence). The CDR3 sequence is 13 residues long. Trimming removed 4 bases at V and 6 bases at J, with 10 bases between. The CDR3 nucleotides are TGTGCCAGCAGCCTCCGGGGAGGTCAGCCCCAGCATTTT. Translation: CASSLRGGQPQHF.

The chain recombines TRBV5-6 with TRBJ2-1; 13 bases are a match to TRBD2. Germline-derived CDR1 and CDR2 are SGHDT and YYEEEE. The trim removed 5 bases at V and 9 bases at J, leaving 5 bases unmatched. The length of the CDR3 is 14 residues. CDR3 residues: CASSTLAGGREQFF. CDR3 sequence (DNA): TGTGCCAGCAGTACACTAGCGGGAGGGCGTGAGCAGTTCTTC.

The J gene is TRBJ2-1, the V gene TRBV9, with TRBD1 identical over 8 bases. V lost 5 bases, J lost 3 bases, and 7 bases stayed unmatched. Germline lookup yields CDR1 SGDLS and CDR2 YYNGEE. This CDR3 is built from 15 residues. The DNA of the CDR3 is TGTGCCAGCAGTGAGGGGGACAGGAGCTACAATGAGCAGTTCTTC. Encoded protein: CASSEGDRSYNEQFF.

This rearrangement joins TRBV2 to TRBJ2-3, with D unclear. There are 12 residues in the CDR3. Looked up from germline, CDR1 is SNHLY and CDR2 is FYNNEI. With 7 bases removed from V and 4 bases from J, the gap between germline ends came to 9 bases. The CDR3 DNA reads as TGTGCCAGCACCGACTCCTCAGATACGCAGTATTTT. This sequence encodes CASTDSSDTQYF.

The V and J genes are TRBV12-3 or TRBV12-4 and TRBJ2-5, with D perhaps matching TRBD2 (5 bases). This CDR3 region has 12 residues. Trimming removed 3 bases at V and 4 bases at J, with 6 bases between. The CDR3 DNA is TGTGCCAGCAGTTTGAGGGTAGAGACCCAGTACTTC. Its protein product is CASSLRVETQYF.

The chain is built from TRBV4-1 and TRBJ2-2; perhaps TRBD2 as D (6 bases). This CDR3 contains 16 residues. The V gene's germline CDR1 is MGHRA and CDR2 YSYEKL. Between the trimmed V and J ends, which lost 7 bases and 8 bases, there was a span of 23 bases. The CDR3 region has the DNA TGCGCCAGCACCCTGAAACCGGACTTCCGGGGGGGGGAGCTGTTTTTT. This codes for CASTLKPDFRGGELFF.

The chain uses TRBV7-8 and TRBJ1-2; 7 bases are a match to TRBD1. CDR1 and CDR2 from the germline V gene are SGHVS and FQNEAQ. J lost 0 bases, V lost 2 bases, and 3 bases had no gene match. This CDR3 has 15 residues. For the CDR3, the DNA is TGTGCCAGCAGCTTACAAGGGACAGCTAACTATGGCTACACCTTC. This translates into CASSLQGTANYGYTF.

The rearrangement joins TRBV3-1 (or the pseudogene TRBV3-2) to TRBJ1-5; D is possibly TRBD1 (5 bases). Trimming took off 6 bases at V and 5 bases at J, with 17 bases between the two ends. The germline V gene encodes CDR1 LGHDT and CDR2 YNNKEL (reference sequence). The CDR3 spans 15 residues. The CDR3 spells CASSLLGGGDQPQHF. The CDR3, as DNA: TGTGCCAGCAGTCTACTTGGGGGGGGAGATCAGCCCCAGCATTTT.

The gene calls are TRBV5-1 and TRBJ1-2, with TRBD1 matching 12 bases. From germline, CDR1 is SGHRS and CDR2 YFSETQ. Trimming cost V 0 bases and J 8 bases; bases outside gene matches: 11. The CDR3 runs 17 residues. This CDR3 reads CASSLAAVRDRGLGYTF. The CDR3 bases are TGCGCCAGCAGCTTGGCCGCTGTCCGGGACAGGGGGCTCGGCTACACCTTC.

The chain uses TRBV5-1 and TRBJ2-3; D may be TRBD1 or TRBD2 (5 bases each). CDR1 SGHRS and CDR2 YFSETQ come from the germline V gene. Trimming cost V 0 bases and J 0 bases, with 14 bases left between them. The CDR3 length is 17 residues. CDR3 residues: CASSLDPGTSSTDTQYF. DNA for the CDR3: TGCGCCAGCAGCTTGGATCCCGGGACGAGTAGCACAGATACGCAGTATTTT.

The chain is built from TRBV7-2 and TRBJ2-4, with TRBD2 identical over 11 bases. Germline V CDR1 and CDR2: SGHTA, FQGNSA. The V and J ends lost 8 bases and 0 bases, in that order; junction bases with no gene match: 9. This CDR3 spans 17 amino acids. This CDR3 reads CASASKGTSGAKNIQYF. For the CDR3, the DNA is TGTGCCAGCGCATCGAAAGGGACTAGCGGAGCCAAAAACATTCAGTACTTC.

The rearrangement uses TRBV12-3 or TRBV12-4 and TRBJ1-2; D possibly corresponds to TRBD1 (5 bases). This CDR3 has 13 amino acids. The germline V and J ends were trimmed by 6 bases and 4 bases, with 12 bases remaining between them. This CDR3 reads CASSPGTVYGYTF. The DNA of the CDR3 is TGTGCCAGCAGCCCCGGGACGGTCTATGGCTACACCTTC.

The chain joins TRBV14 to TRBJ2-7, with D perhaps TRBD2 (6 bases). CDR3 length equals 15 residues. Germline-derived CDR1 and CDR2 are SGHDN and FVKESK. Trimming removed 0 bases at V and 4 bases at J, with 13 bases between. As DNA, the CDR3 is TGTGCCAGCAGCCAAGATAGCGGCAGGAGGTACGAGCAGTACTTC. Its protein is CASSQDSGRRYEQYF.